A selection of T cell receptor beta chains follows, all from one sample in a study of cytomegalovirus exposure and HLA in healthy donors. Produced via immunoSEQ multiplex PCR; TCRdb's table is partial and in-frame only. The profile shows more than 85,000 clones, about three quarters of them singletons. The sequenced sample consisted of PBMCs. Source of these receptors: a boy younger than 18 in good health and CMV-seronegative. The CDR3 runs from the conserved cysteine through the conserved F or W. Each record gives: CDR3 protein, CDR3 DNA, J gene, clone size, D gene, V gene. D genes are given only for firm matches. The size entry is marked missing in some rows and otherwise reads once, few, many or a size class.

CDR3 protein: CASRNILGTDTQYF; CDR3 DNA: TGTGCCAGTAGAAACATCCTGGGCACAGATACGCAGTATTTT; J gene: TRBJ2-3; clone size: few; D gene: -; V gene: TRBV19
CDR3 protein: CASSYSILDYGYTF; CDR3 DNA: TGTGCCAGCAGTTACTCGATTTTAGACTATGGCTACACCTTC; J gene: TRBJ1-2; clone size: -; D gene: -; V gene: TRBV6-5
CDR3 protein: CSALNRGTEAFF; CDR3 DNA: TGCAGCGCTCTGAACAGGGGCACTGAAGCTTTCTTT; J gene: TRBJ1-1; clone size: -; D gene: TRBD1; V gene: TRBV29-1
CDR3 protein: CASSDRDNSNTEAFF; CDR3 DNA: TGTGCCAGCAGCGACCGGGACAATTCCAACACTGAAGCTTTCTTT; J gene: TRBJ1-1; clone size: -; D gene: -; V gene: TRBV5-4
CDR3 protein: CASSSSWTGQLYKATNEKLFF; CDR3 DNA: TGTGCCAGCAGCTCCTCCTGGACAGGGCAACTCTATAAAGCAACTAATGAAAAACTGTTTTTT; J gene: TRBJ1-4; clone size: -; D gene: TRBD1; V gene: TRBV28
CDR3 protein: CASSFEAFYNSPLHF; CDR3 DNA: TGCGCCAGCAGCTTCGAAGCTTTCTATAATTCACCCCTCCACTTT; J gene: TRBJ1-6; clone size: -; D gene: -; V gene: TRBV5-1
CDR3 protein: CASSVGLGTASSPLHF; CDR3 DNA: TGTGCCAGCAGCGTAGGCCTCGGGACAGCCTCTTCACCCCTCCACTTT; J gene: TRBJ1-6; clone size: -; D gene: TRBD1; V gene: TRBV9
CDR3 protein: CASSYSGQGAPEAFF; CDR3 DNA: TGTGCCAGCAGTTACTCGGGACAGGGGGCCCCTGAAGCTTTCTTT; J gene: TRBJ1-1; clone size: -; D gene: TRBD1; V gene: TRBV6-5
CDR3 protein: CASSLRDEQYF; CDR3 DNA: TGTGCCAGCAGCCTCCGAGACGAGCAGTACTTC; J gene: TRBJ2-7; clone size: -; D gene: -; V gene: TRBV11-2
CDR3 protein: CASSDGSSYNEQFF; CDR3 DNA: TGTGCCAGCAGTGACGGGAGCTCCTACAATGAGCAGTTCTTC; J gene: TRBJ2-1; clone size: -; D gene: -; V gene: TRBV6-1